This TCR beta chain was sequenced for a study of blood T cell repertoires in COVID-19. As for the study in general: There were acute and convalescent COVID-19 samples, and they came from the United States, Italy and Spain.

Only in-frame clones appear in the TCRdb table, and some are missing; sequencing was by immunoSEQ multiplex PCR. This repertoire shows 250,000 to 350,000 clones, approximately 90% found once; its top ten account for around 0.88%. CDR3 length: 12 amino acids. Between the trimmed V and J ends, which lost 3 bases and 7 bases, there was a span of 7 bases. Germline assignment: CDR1 MDHEN and CDR2 SYDVKM. The J gene is TRBJ1-5, the V gene TRBV28; D uncertain. The receptor was derived from a man aged 30 to 45 with acute or convalescent COVID-19. Sequencing used peripheral blood. The CDR3 here is CASSFLAQPQHF. CDR3 nucleotides: TGTGCCAGCAGTTTCCTTGCGCAGCCCCAGCATTTT.